The 19 T cell receptor delta chains in this list originate from one sample, sequenced in a study of human gamma delta and Vdelta1 T cells. What these receptors recognize is not known. TCRdb fed the PCR reads to CATT. The sample carries 5,500 to 7,500 delta-chain clones, around 41% recorded once. Sequencing was carried out using Vdelta1 gamma-delta T cells from blood grown in culture (DOT cells). These receptors were taken from a human donor in good health.

The rearrangement joins TRDV1 to TRDJ1, with 10 nucleotides matching TRDD3. The trim removed 5 bases at V and 2 bases at J, leaving 17 bases unmatched. The CDR3 runs 19 residues. In germline, CDR1 is TSWWSYY, CDR2 QGS. CDR3 amino acids: CALGPQGRGIRGRTDKLIF. DNA of the CDR3: TGTGCTCTTGGGCCCCAAGGCCGGGGGATACGCGGTCGAACCGATAAACTCATCTTT.

This rearrangement joins TRDV1 to TRDJ1; TRDD3 agrees at 13 bases. This CDR3 comprises 21 residues. Germline loops: CDR1 TSWWSYY, CDR2 QGS. The ends lost 3 bases at V and 9 bases at J; junction bases unmatched: 25. CDR3 sequence (DNA): TGTGCTCTTGGGGACGTGTTCCTACTGGGGGATACGGGCCGTGGCCGAGATGAACTCATCTTT. Protein product: CALGDVFLLGDTGRGRDELIF.

The chain combines TRDV1 with TRDJ1, with 9 bases fitting TRDD3. The CDR3 is made up of 19 amino acids. Trimming cost V 0 bases and J 1 base; bases outside gene matches: 12. In germline, CDR1 is TSWWSYY, CDR2 QGS. The CDR3 coding sequence is TGTGCTCTTGGGGAACTAGTCTTACCCGGGGGATACACCACCGATAAACTCATCTTT. This codes for CALGELVLPGGYTTDKLIF.

The genes are TRDV1 and TRDJ1, with 9 nucleotides matching TRDD3. From germline, CDR1 is TSWWSYY and CDR2 QGS. This CDR3 region has 25 residues. Trimming at V came to 4 bases and at J to 1 base, leaving 34 bases not matched to a gene. The CDR3, as DNA: TGTGCTCTTGGGGTATCCGTCTTACGCCCAAGGGGGGCCGGGGGATACCTAAAGAGCACCGATAAACTCATCTTT. It translates to CALGVSVLRPRGAGGYLKSTDKLIF.

The V and J genes are TRDV1 and TRDJ1; the match to TRDD3 covers 8 bases. The V gene's germline CDR1 is TSWWSYY and CDR2 QGS. This CDR3 is built from 22 residues. The junction had 23 bases not matched to a gene; V was cut back by 2 bases and J by 0 bases. CDR3 DNA sequence: TGTGCTCTTGGGGAAGGGGAAATTCCTGCGTTCTGGGGGACTTACTACACCGATAAACTCATCTTT. Its translation: CALGEGEIPAFWGTYYTDKLIF.

The rearrangement links TRDV1 to TRDJ1, with 7 nucleotides matching TRDD3. With 4 bases clipped from V and 0 bases from J, the junction kept 20 bases outside the gene matches. CDR1 is TSWWSYY, CDR2 QGS, per germline. The CDR3 is 20 residues long. The chain's CDR3 is CALGGPLNESGGLNTDKLIF. CDR3 coding DNA: TGTGCTCTTGGGGGACCGCTTAACGAAAGTGGGGGACTTAACACCGATAAACTCATCTTT.

This clone came up a few times. This rearrangement joins TRDV1 to TRDJ1; 10 bases match TRDD3. The V gene's germline CDR1 is TSWWSYY and CDR2 QGS. Trimming took 1 base from V and 0 from J; bases not matched to a gene: 23. The CDR3 runs to 23 residues. The DNA of the CDR3 is TGTGCTCTTGGGGAACCTCGTCCTTCCCGGACTGGGGGATCCCCCCCCTACACCGATAAACTCATCTTT. As protein: CALGEPRPSRTGGSPPYTDKLIF.

Turning to this clone: The same CDR3 is also encoded by other DNA sequences in this sample. The chain links TRDV1 to TRDJ1, with TRDD3 matching 7 bases. Trimming cost V 3 bases and J 4 bases; bases outside gene matches: 14. The CDR3 consists of 17 residues. Germline V gives CDR1 TSWWSYY, CDR2 QGS. The CDR3 sequence: CALGELRGLGGSDKLIF. As DNA, the CDR3 is TGTGCTCTTGGGGAGCTACGGGGCCTGGGGGGCAGCGATAAACTCATCTTT.

V and J are TRDV1 and TRDJ1; a weak D match, TRDD3 (5 bases). Trimming took 3 bases from V and 0 from J, leaving 23 bases between them. This CDR3 has 19 amino acids. Germline CDR1 and CDR2: TSWWSYY and QGS. Here the CDR3 reads CALGDHLTRGSRYTDKLIF. The CDR3 nucleotides are TGTGCTCTTGGGGATCACCTAACGAGGGGGTCCAGATACACCGATAAACTCATCTTT.

V is TRDV1 and J is TRDJ1; 13 nucleotides agree with TRDD3. The J segment lost 0 bases and the V segment lost 3 bases, leaving 37 bases of the junction unmatched. The CDR3 runs 28 residues. Germline V CDR1 and CDR2: TSWWSYY, QGS. The CDR3 DNA sequence: TGTGCTCTTGGGGAGCGGCCTTCCTACGGCCGTACTGGGGGATACGCAGGACGGAGTGTGGAAAACACCGATAAACTCATCTTT. The encoded protein is CALGERPSYGRTGGYAGRSVENTDKLIF.

The chain links TRDV1 to TRDJ1; 8 bases line up with TRDD3. This CDR3 has 25 amino acids. Germline V gives CDR1 TSWWSYY, CDR2 QGS. V shed 0 bases, J shed 0 bases, and the junction held 30 bases outside the gene matches. The CDR3 protein is CALGELGAFHTLFCTGGSYTDKLIF. CDR3 DNA: TGTGCTCTTGGGGAACTGGGGGCCTTCCACACGTTGTTTTGTACTGGGGGTTCGTACACCGATAAACTCATCTTT.

This sequence joins TRDV1 and TRDJ1; 9 bases agree with TRDD3. V was clipped by 0 bases and J by 0 bases; unmatched bases: 20. CDR3 size: 22 residues. Germline-derived CDR1 and CDR2 are TSWWSYY and QGS. This CDR3 reads CALGELESTPDTGGTYTDKLIF. The CDR3 region has the DNA TGTGCTCTTGGGGAACTAGAATCTACCCCCGATACTGGGGGAACGTACACCGATAAACTCATCTTT.

The V gene is TRDV1, the J gene TRDJ1; D remains unclear. Germline V gene data show CDR1 as TSWWSYY and CDR2 as QGS. This CDR3 region has 21 residues. The V end was cut by 2 bases, the J end by 5 bases, with 33 bases between. The CDR3 sequence: CALGESIVSAPSLVPWDKLIF. The DNA of the CDR3 is TGTGCTCTTGGGGAAAGTATTGTCTCCGCACCCAGTCTGGTACCTTGGGATAAACTCATCTTT.

The gene calls are TRAV29/DV5 and TRDJ1; perhaps TRDD3 as D (5 bases). This CDR3 comprises 23 residues. V lost 2 bases to trimming and J lost 0 bases, with 38 bases between them. Germline V CDR1 and CDR2: NSMFDY, ISSIKDK. CDR3 nucleotide sequence: TGTGCAGCAAGAGACAGGGGGGTGTACTACAAAAAGGGTTTGGTCCTGTACACCGATAAACTCATCTTT. The encoded protein is CAARDRGVYYKKGLVLYTDKLIF.

The chain joins TRDV1 to TRDJ1; 8 bases line up with TRDD3. V shed 3 bases, J shed 2 bases, and the junction held 14 bases outside the gene matches. The germline CDR1 and CDR2 sequences are TSWWSYY and QGS. The CDR3 is made up of 18 amino acids. In nucleotides, the CDR3 is TGTGCTCTTGGGGAGTTCCCCTCGGCTGGGGGAAGTACCGATAAACTCATCTTT. It encodes CALGEFPSAGGSTDKLIF.

This clone was found a few times. This chain connects TRDV1 to TRDJ1, with a possible D match to TRDD3 (8 bases). The length of the CDR3 is 20 residues. V lost 3 bases to trimming and J lost 4 bases, with 30 bases between them. From germline, CDR1 is TSWWSYY and CDR2 QGS. The CDR3 bases are TGTGCTCTTGGGGAGGCCCTTTTCCTACGGGTCCCTGGGGGACACGATAAACTCATCTTT. It is translated as CALGEALFLRVPGGHDKLIF.

The chain has TRDV1 and TRDJ1; TRDD3 matches 11 bases. The CDR3 is 25 residues long. The germline V gene encodes CDR1 TSWWSYY and CDR2 QGS. The ends lost 1 base at V and 7 bases at J; junction bases unmatched: 35. This CDR3 reads CALGEPRPAPSYLLGDRPLSAKLIF. In DNA form, the CDR3 reads TGTGCTCTTGGGGAACCCCGTCCAGCCCCTTCCTACTTACTGGGGGATAGGCCCCTTTCAGCTAAACTCATCTTT.

The chain has TRDV1 and TRDJ1, with TRDD3 matching 9 bases. This CDR3 region has 20 residues. Germline V gene lookup returns CDR1 TSWWSYY and CDR2 QGS. Losses at the gene ends were 0 bases for V and 2 bases for J; bases not matched to a gene: 16. The CDR3, as DNA: TGTGCTCTTGGGGAACTAAGGTCCCCTACCACTGGGGGACTAACCGATAAACTCATCTTT. This codes for CALGELRSPTTGGLTDKLIF.

The V gene is TRDV1, the J gene TRDJ1; TRDD3 matches at 10 bases. The CDR3 is 17 residues long. V shed 0 bases and J 7 bases; nucleotides not matched to a gene: 11. Germline V gene sequence: CDR1 TSWWSYY, CDR2 QGS. The CDR3 protein is CALGELRGIRENAKLIF. CDR3 coding DNA: TGTGCTCTTGGGGAACTGAGGGGGATACGCGAGAACGCTAAACTCATCTTT.